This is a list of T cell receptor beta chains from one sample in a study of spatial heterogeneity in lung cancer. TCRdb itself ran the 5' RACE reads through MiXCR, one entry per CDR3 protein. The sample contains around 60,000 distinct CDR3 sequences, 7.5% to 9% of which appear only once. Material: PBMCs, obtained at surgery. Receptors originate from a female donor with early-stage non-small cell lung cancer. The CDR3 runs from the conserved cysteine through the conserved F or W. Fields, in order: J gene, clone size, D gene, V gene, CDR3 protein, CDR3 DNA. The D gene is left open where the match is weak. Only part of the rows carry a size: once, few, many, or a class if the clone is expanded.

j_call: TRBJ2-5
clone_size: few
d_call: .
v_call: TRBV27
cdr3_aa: CASSFTGGPQYF
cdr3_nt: TGTGCCAGCAGTTTCACCGGTGGTCCCCAGTACTTC

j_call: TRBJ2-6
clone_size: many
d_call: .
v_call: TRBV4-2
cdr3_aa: CASSDHVSGANVLTF
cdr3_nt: TGTGCCAGCAGCGACCACGTCTCTGGGGCCAACGTCCTGACTTTC

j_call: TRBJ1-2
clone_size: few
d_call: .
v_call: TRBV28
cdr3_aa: CASSLKGWGYGYTF
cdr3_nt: TGTGCCAGCAGTTTAAAGGGATGGGGCTATGGCTACACCTTC

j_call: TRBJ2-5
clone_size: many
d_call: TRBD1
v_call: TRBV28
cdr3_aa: CASSTTGGAETQYF
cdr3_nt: TGTGCCAGCAGTACCACAGGGGGCGCGGAGACCCAGTACTTC

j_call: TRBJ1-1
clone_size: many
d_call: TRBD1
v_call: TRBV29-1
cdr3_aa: CSVNRGSTEAFF
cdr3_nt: TGCAGCGTGAACAGGGGCTCCACTGAAGCTTTCTTT

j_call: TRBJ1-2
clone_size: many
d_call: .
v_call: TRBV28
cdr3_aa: CASSGTPDYGYTF
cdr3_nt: TGTGCCAGCAGTGGGACACCAGACTATGGCTACACCTTC

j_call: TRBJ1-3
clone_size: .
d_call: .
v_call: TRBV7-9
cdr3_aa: CASWGRNTIYF
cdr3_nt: TGTGCTTCTTGGGGCAGAAACACCATATATTTT

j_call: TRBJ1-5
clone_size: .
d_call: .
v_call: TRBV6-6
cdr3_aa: CASSYSTSQPQHF
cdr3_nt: TGTGCCAGCAGTTACTCGACTTCTCAGCCCCAGCATTTT

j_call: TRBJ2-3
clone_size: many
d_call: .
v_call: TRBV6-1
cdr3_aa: CASSEPDRRSAQYF
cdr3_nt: TGTGCCAGCAGTGAGCCGGACCGGCGAAGTGCGCAGTATTTT

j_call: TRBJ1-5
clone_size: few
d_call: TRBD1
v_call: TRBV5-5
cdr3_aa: CASSLGGGAFQPQHF
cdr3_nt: TGTGCCAGCAGCTTGGGAGGGGGCGCATTTCAGCCCCAGCATTTT

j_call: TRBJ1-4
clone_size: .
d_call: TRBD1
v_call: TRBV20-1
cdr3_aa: CSASKGQQEKLFF
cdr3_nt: TGCAGTGCTAGCAAGGGACAGCAGGAAAAACTGTTTTTT

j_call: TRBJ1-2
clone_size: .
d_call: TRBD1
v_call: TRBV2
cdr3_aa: CASSEGAGQGMHGYTF
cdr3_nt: TGTGCCAGCAGTGAAGGAGCGGGACAGGGCATGCATGGCTACACCTTC

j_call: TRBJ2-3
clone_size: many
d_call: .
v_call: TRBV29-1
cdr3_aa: CSSQADTQYF
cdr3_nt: TGCAGCTCTCAGGCAGATACGCAGTATTTT

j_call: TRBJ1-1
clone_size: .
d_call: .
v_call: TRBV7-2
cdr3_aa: CASSPFRQDSGYFF
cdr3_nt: TGTGCCAGCAGCCCCTTCCGACAGGACTCTGGTTATTTCTTT

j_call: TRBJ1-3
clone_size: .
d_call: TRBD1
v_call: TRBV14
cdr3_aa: CASSPGTGGNTIYF
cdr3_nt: TGTGCCAGCAGCCCCGGGACAGGTGGAAACACCATATATTTT

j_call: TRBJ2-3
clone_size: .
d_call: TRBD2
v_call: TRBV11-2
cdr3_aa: CASSHGLAGDSTDTQYF
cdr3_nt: TGTGCCAGCAGCCACGGACTAGCGGGAGATAGCACAGATACGCAGTATTTT

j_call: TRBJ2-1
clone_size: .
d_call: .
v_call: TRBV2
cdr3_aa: CASSEATGNEQFF
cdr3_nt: TGTGCCAGCAGTGAAGCAACTGGCAATGAGCAGTTCTTC

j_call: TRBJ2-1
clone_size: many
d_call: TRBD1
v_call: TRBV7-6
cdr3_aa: CASSLIGDRVLGEQFF
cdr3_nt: TGTGCCAGCAGCCTTATTGGGGACAGGGTACTCGGTGAGCAGTTCTTC

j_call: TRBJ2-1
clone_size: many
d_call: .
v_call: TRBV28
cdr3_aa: CASSPRAYNEQFF
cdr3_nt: TGTGCCAGCAGTCCCCGGGCTTACAATGAGCAGTTCTTC

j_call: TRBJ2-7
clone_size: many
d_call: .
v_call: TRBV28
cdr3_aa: CASLAVGQGAPRLYF
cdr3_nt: .

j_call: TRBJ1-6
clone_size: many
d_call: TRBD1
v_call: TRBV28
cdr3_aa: CASSPLGDRVSPLHF
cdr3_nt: TGTGCCAGCAGTCCACTCGGGGACAGGGTTTCACCCCTCCACTTT

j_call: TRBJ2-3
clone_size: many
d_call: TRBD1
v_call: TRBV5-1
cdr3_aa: CASSLTGESADTQYF
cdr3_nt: TGCGCCAGCAGCCTGACAGGGGAGAGTGCAGATACGCAGTATTTT

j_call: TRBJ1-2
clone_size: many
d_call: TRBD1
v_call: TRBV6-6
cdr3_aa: CASRLDRTAYGYTF
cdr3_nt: TGTGCCAGCAGGCTGGACAGGACCGCCTATGGCTACACCTTC

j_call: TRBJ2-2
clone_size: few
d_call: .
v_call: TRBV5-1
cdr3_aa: CASSLEQTNTGELFF
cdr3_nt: TGCGCCAGCAGCTTGGAACAGACGAACACCGGGGAGCTGTTTTTT

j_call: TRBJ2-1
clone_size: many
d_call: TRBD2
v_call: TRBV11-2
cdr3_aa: CASSLRGDSSYNEQFF
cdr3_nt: TGTGCCAGCAGCTTACGGGGGGACTCCTCCTACAATGAGCAGTTCTTC

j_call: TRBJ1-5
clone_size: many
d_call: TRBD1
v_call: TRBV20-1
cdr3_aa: CSARAGGKSNQPQHF
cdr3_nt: TGCAGTGCTAGGGCAGGGGGCAAGAGCAATCAGCCCCAGCATTTT

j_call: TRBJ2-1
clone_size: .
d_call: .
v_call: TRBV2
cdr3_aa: CASSDRAGAINEQFF
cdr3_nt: TGTGCCAGCAGTGATCGAGCGGGTGCTATCAATGAGCAGTTCTTC

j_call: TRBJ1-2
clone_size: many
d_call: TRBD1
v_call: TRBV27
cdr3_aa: CASSTRQGPDDGYTF
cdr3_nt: TGTGCCAGCAGTACCCGACAGGGTCCGGACGATGGCTACACCTTC

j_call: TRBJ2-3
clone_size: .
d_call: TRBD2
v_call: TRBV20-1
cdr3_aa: CSASRLAATDTQYF
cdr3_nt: TGCAGTGCTAGTCGGCTAGCGGCCACAGATACGCAGTATTTT

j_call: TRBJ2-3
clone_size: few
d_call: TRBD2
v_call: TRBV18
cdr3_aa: CASSPPGGVIQDTQYF
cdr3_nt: TGTGCCAGCTCACCCCCGGGGGGGGTTATTCAAGATACGCAGTATTTT

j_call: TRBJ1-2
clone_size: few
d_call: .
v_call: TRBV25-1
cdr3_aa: CASSEYMDSPYGYTF
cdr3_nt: TGTGCCAGCAGTGAATATATGGACAGCCCCTATGGCTACACCTTC

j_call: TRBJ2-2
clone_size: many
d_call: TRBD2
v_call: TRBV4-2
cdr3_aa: CASGTGGNTGELFF
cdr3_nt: TGTGCCAGCGGGACGGGGGGGAACACCGGGGAGCTGTTTTTT

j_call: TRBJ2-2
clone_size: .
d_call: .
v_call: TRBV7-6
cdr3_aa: CASSLFGLPNTGELFF
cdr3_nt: TGTGCCAGCAGCTTATTTGGGTTACCCAACACCGGGGAGCTGTTTTTT

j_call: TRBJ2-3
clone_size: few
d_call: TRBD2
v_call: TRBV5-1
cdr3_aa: CASSLVSSGVTDTQYF
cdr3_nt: TGCGCCAGCAGCTTGGTCTCTAGCGGGGTCACAGATACGCAGTATTTT

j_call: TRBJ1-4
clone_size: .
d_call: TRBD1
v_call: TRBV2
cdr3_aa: CARQGASSGEKLFF
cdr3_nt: TGTGCCAGACAGGGGGCGTCATCCGGTGAAAAACTGTTTTTT